The rows below give T cell receptor beta chains drawn from one sample of a study of CD8 T cells in ankylosing spondylitis. TCRdb fed the 5' RACE reads into MiXCR, producing one record per CDR3 protein. This sample has 100,000 to 150,000 distinct CDR3 sequences, with over 7% found just once. The sample consisted of blood, either unsorted or a sorted T cell fraction (not recorded which). The receptor set was obtained from a male donor with ankylosing spondylitis or in good health (not recorded which). Both conserved end residues are part of each CDR3. A D gene is named only where the DNA matches it firmly. Not all rows give a size; the values are once, few, many and, for expanded clones, a class.

v_call	j_call	clone_size	d_call	cdr3_aa	cdr3_nt
TRBV15	TRBJ2-7	-	-	CATSRDLTGNQLRYF	TGTGCCACCAGCAGAGATCTTACGGGAAACCAACTCCGGTACTTC
TRBV9	TRBJ2-5	many	-	CASSASHGLAIQETQYF	TGTGCCAGCAGCGCGAGTCATGGTCTAGCGATCCAAGAGACCCAGTACTTC
TRBV7-2	TRBJ1-5	-	-	CASSKRGGDQPQHF	TGTGCCAGCAGTAAGAGAGGGGGGGATCAGCCCCAGCATTTT
TRBV4-1	TRBJ1-2	many	TRBD1	CASSQEKTGGNGYTF	TGCGCCAGCAGCCAAGAGAAGACAGGGGGCAATGGCTACACCTTC
TRBV29-1	TRBJ2-3	many	TRBD1	CSVPGTGAYTQYF	TGCAGCGTTCCAGGGACAGGGGCTTATACGCAGTATTTT
TRBV29-1	TRBJ2-1	many	-	CSVGTYNEQFF	TGCAGCGTGGGGACCTACAATGAGCAGTTCTTC
TRBV5-1	TRBJ2-7	many	-	CASSLVVQPYEQYF	TGCGCCAGCAGCTTGGTGGTCCAACCCTACGAGCAGTACTTC
TRBV29-1	TRBJ1-1	many	TRBD1	CSARGDRVVTEAFF	TGCAGCGCCCGGGGGGACAGGGTTGTCACTGAAGCTTTCTTT
TRBV11-2	TRBJ2-6	-	TRBD2	CASIGRLAASSGANVLTF	TGTGCCAGCATCGGACGACTAGCGGCCTCCTCTGGGGCCAACGTCCTGACTTTC
TRBV7-6	TRBJ2-7	few	-	CASSPRRVGAYEQYF	TGTGCCAGCAGCCCTAGGAGGGTTGGGGCTTACGAGCAGTACTTC
TRBV4-2	TRBJ2-3	many	TRBD2	CASSQGLAGRDTQYF	TGTGCCAGCAGCCAAGGACTAGCGGGTCGAGATACGCAGTATTTT
TRBV5-1	TRBJ2-7	many	-	CASSLKGLEQYF	TGCGCCAGCAGCTTGAAGGGCCTCGAGCAGTACTTC
TRBV27	TRBJ2-3	-	TRBD2	CASSLWSLAGSTDTQYF	TGTGCCAGCAGTTTATGGTCTCTAGCGGGTAGCACAGATACGCAGTATTTT
TRBV15	TRBJ2-2	many	-	CATSSPLKTGGGGDNTGELFF	TGTGCCACCAGCAGTCCCCTGAAAACAGGGGGTGGGGGGGATAACACCGGGGAGCTGTTTTTT
TRBV7-8	TRBJ1-1	-	-	CASSERGESEAFF	TGTGCCAGCAGCGAGAGAGGGGAGTCTGAAGCTTTCTTT
TRBV19	TRBJ2-7	-	TRBD2	CASSTTSGRGEQYF	TGTGCCAGTAGTACGACTAGCGGGAGAGGCGAGCAGTACTTC
TRBV18	TRBJ1-2	many	-	CASSFGARGYTF	TGTGCCAGCTCATTCGGGGCGAGGGGCTACACCTTC
TRBV5-6	TRBJ2-1	many	TRBD2	CASSLVWLAGRSYNEQFF	TGTGCCAGCAGCTTGGTATGGTTAGCGGGACGGTCCTACAATGAGCAGTTCTTC
TRBV20-1	TRBJ2-3	many	TRBD1	CSAGRGRDTQYF	TGCAGTGCGGGCAGGGGGCGGGATACGCAGTATTTT
TRBV6-5	TRBJ2-1	medium-sized	-	CASSYGGNNEQFF	TGTGCCAGCAGTTACGGGGGCAACAATGAGCAGTTCTTC
TRBV7-2	TRBJ2-7	-	TRBD2	CAVTGLAGPYEQYF	TGTGCCGTAACGGGGCTAGCGGGACCCTACGAGCAGTACTTC
TRBV4-2	TRBJ2-1	many	-	CASSQEGDAQLSQFF	TGTGCCAGCAGCCAAGAGGGTGACGCGCAATTGTCGCAGTTCTTC
TRBV3-1	TRBJ2-6	many	-	CASSQPGSGANVLTF	TGTGCCAGCAGCCAGCCGGGTTCTGGGGCCAACGTCCTGACTTTC
TRBV20-1	TRBJ2-7	few	-	CSARHGAGPNYEQYF	TGCAGTGCTAGACACGGGGCGGGTCCAAACTACGAGCAGTACTTC
TRBV4-2	TRBJ2-6	few	-	CASSQDNFISGANVLTF	TGTGCCAGCAGCCAAGATAACTTCATCTCTGGGGCCAACGTCCTGACTTTC
TRBV19	TRBJ2-3	-	TRBD2	CASSTLAGMFSDTQYF	TGTGCCAGTAGTACCCTAGCGGGAATGTTCTCAGATACGCAGTATTTT
TRBV12-3/TRBV12-4	TRBJ1-1	many	-	CASNHVGAPANTEAFF	TGTGCCAGCAACCATGTTGGGGCCCCCGCGAACACTGAAGCTTTCTTT
TRBV7-9	TRBJ1-2	many	-	CASSLNQPNYGYTF	TGTGCCAGCAGCTTAAACCAACCTAACTATGGCTACACCTTC
TRBV6-5	TRBJ2-3	few	-	CASSYSAGTDTQYF	TGTGCCAGCAGTTACTCGGCGGGCACAGATACGCAGTATTTT
TRBV20-1	TRBJ2-1	few	-	CSAREPLGLAVREQFF	TGCAGTGCTAGAGAGCCATTAGGACTGGCTGTAAGGGAGCAGTTCTTC
TRBV28	TRBJ2-7	few	TRBD2	CASRGRALYEQYF	TGTGCCAGCAGAGGGAGGGCCTTGTACGAGCAGTACTTC
TRBV3-1	TRBJ2-2	many	TRBD2	CATSSGELNTGELFF	TGTGCCACCTCTAGCGGGGAGTTGAACACCGGGGAGCTGTTTTTT
TRBV9	TRBJ2-3	many	-	CASSASGHSTDTQYF	TGTGCCAGCAGCGCCTCCGGACACAGCACAGATACGCAGTATTTT
TRBV14	TRBJ2-7	many	-	CASSFGSWYEQYF	TGTGCCAGCAGCTTCGGGAGTTGGTACGAGCAGTACTTC
TRBV19	TRBJ2-2	few	TRBD1	CASSSLRQGSNTGELFF	TGTGCCAGTAGTAGCCTCCGACAGGGCTCGAACACCGGGGAGCTGTTTTTT
TRBV29-1	TRBJ2-1	many	TRBD2	CSTLAGDNNEQFF	TGCAGCACATTAGCGGGAGACAACAATGAGCAGTTCTTC
TRBV29-1	TRBJ2-1	many	TRBD1	CSVVTGAYNEQFF	TGCAGCGTTGTCACAGGGGCCTACAATGAGCAGTTCTTC
TRBV6-2/TRBV6-3	TRBJ2-2	few	TRBD2	CASSYRTSGPGELFF	TGTGCCAGCAGTTATAGGACTAGCGGGCCCGGGGAGCTGTTTTTT
TRBV4-3	TRBJ2-5	many	-	CASSPRTSSQTQYF	TGCGCCAGCAGCCCACGAACCAGTTCTCAGACCCAGTACTTC
TRBV15	TRBJ2-1	many	TRBD1	CATSRETGGLYNEQFF	TGTGCCACCAGCAGAGAAACAGGGGGTCTCTACAATGAGCAGTTCTTC
TRBV5-1	TRBJ2-7	-	-	CASSRGGGTSYEQYF	TGCGCCAGCAGCCGCGGGGGCGGGACATCCTACGAGCAGTACTTC
TRBV20-1	TRBJ2-1	-	-	CSSPLSLDHEQFF	TGCAGCTCCCCGCTGAGCCTTGACCATGAGCAGTTCTTC
TRBV27	TRBJ1-5	many	-	CASSLGDHQPQHF	TGTGCCAGCAGCCTAGGGGATCATCAGCCCCAGCATTTT
TRBV20-1	TRBJ2-7	few	-	CSAEPRSYEQYF	TGCAGTGCAGAACCTCGCTCCTACGAGCAGTACTTC
TRBV5-4	TRBJ2-3	-	TRBD1	CASSQVGQAGDTQYF	TGTGCCAGCAGCCAAGTAGGACAGGCCGGAGATACGCAGTATTTT
TRBV3-1	TRBJ2-1	many	-	CASSLQGSYNEQFF	TGTGCCAGCAGCCTACAGGGTTCTTACAATGAGCAGTTCTTC
TRBV28	TRBJ2-4	few	-	CASSLVPRRDIQYF	TGTGCCAGCAGTTTAGTACCGAGGAGAGACATTCAGTACTTC
TRBV19	TRBJ2-7	few	TRBD1	CASSRDRGFYEQYF	TGTGCCAGTAGTAGGGACAGGGGATTCTACGAGCAGTACTTC
TRBV5-1	TRBJ2-2	many	-	CASSARTNTGELFF	TGCGCCAGCAGCGCTAGGACGAACACCGGGGAGCTGTTTTTT
TRBV7-2	TRBJ2-2	many	TRBD2	CASNQGLVDTGELFF	TGTGCCAGCAACCAGGGACTAGTTGACACCGGGGAGCTGTTTTTT
TRBV20-1	TRBJ2-1	few	-	CSARDVAASYNEQFF	TGCAGTGCTAGAGATGTGGCGGCCTCCTACAATGAGCAGTTCTTC
TRBV20-1	TRBJ2-3	many	-	CSARFLSTDTQYF	TGCAGTGCTAGGTTTCTAAGCACAGATACGCAGTATTTT
TRBV20-1	TRBJ2-7	many	TRBD2	CSARGVAGIPPGEQYF	TGCAGTGCTAGAGGAGTAGCGGGAATCCCTCCGGGCGAGCAGTACTTC